The T cell receptor beta chain described here comes from a study of blood T cell repertoires in COVID-19. In the authors' methods: Reference gene primer amplification in the assay estimated nucleated cell counts. Data came from immunoSEQ multiplex PCR; TCRdb stores just in-frame clones and leaves some out. V, J and clone size derive from that table, while D and trimming were established from the DNA sequence. Counted here are 200,000 to 300,000 clones, 85% to 90% occurring once; the ten biggest clones make up over 3.5%. The CDR3 has 13 residues. Trimming took 0 bases from V and 6 from J, leaving 8 bases between them. Germline V lookup: CDR1 GTSNPN, CDR2 SVGIG (reference sequence).

Sequencing was performed on peripheral blood. The V and J genes are TRBV30 and TRBJ2-2; no clear D gene. The receptor comes from a woman between 40 and 50 years old with acute or convalescent COVID-19. The CDR3 nucleotides are TGTGCCTGGAGTGTCGGTGGGCCCGGGGAGCTGTTTTTT. Encoded protein: CAWSVGGPGELFF.